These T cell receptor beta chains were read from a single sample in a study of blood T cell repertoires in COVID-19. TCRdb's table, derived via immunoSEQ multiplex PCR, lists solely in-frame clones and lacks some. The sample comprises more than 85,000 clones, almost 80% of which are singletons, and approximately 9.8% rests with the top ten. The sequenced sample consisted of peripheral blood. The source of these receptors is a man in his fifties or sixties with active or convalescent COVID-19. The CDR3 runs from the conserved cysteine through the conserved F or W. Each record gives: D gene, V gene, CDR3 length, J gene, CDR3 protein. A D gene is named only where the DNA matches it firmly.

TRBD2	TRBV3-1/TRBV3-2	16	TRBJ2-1	CASSPRTSARGNEQFF
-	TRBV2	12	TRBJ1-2	CASSESGDGYTF
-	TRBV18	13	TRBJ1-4	CASSFGHNEKLFF
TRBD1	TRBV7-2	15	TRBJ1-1	CASSEGGAGGTEAFF
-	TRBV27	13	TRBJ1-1	CASSSLGLPEAFF
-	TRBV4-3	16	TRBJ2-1	CASSQAMQGYDNEQFF
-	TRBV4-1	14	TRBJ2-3	CASSQARDTDTQYF
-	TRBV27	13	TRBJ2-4	CASSPLAKNIQYF
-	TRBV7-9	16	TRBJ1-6	CASSLGLQGDGSPLHF
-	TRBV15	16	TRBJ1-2	CATSRGSGRTNYGYTF
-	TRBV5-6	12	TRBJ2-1	CASSFTGNEQFF
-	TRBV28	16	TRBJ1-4	CASSPQWEGPTEKLFF
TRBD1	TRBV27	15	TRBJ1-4	CASSSRTGLREKLFF
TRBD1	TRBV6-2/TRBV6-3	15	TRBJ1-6	CASSYSDRANSPLHF
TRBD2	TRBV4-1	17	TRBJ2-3	CASSDIAGGPLGDTQYF
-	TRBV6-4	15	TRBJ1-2	CASRLDSRANYGYTF
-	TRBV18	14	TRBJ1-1	CASSRQAQNTEAFF
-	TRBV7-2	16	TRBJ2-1	CASSPVWGVVADEQFF
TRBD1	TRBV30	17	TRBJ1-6	CAWSVLGQGARNSPLHF
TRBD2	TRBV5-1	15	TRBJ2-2	CASSLGGLSTGELFF
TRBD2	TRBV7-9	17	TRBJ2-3	CASSLGASGDRTDTQYF
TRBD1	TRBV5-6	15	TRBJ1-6	CASSFSTGDNSPLHF
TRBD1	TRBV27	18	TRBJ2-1	CASSLRRIRDRGLNEQFF
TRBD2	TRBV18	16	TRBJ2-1	CASSPQAGGKVNEQFF
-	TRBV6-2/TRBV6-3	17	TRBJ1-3	CASSRPGVTGIGNTIYF
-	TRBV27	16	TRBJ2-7	CASSTLRQAKTYEQYF
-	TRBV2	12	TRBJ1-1	CATGVADTEAFF
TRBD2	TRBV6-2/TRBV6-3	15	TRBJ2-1	CASSGLARPGDEQFF
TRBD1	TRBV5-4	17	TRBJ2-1	CASSSRQGGNSYNEQFF
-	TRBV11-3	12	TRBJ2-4	CASSFSGDIQYF
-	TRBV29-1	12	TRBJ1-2	CSVVKPDYGYTF
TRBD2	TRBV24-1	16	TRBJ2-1	CATSDSGTSVYNEQFF